This T cell receptor (beta chain) was identified during a study of long-term antiretroviral therapy in people with HIV. Details on this clone: Its antigen is undetermined.

V lost 0 bases, J lost 8 bases, and 6 bases stayed unmatched. Germline V lookup: CDR1 SGHRS, CDR2 YFSETQ. The CDR3 is 15 residues long. Survey-level immunoSEQ v3.0 assays were run. The method was immunoSEQ multiplex PCR; TCRdb's version includes in-frame clones alone and lacks a portion of them. This sample carries 20,000 to 25,000 clones, 81% of them seen once, and the ten largest clones take about 7.7%. Study results and limitations: The data indicate that diversity increased after ART but remained below transplant donor controls.

This TCR came from a man younger than 40 with HIV. This sequence joins TRBV5-1 and TRBJ2-1, with 9 positions matching TRBD1. The source material was unsorted PBMCs, sampled 1.5 years after starting antiretroviral therapy. The CDR3 sequence: CASSLAQGAPYEQFF. In DNA, the CDR3 is TGCGCCAGCAGCTTGGCACAGGGGGCTCCCTATGAGCAGTTCTTC. The full variable domain, in which reference TRBV5-1 and TRBJ2-1 provide the parts outside the CDR3, is KAGVTQTPRYLIKTRGQQVTLSCSPISGHRSVSWYQQTPGQGLQFLFEYFSETQRNKGNFPGRFSGRQFSNSRSEMNVSTLELGDSALYLCASSLAQGAPYEQFFGPGTRLTVL.